One and the same sample provided the 31 T cell receptor beta chains below, sequenced in a study of blood T cell repertoires in COVID-19. Data came from immunoSEQ multiplex PCR; TCRdb stores just in-frame clones and leaves some out. The sample includes 120,000 or so clones, less than 90% of them seen just once. Sequenced: peripheral blood. These receptors were collected from a man in his 70s who had recovered from COVID-19.

The genes are TRBV7-2 and TRBJ1-4; D remains unclear. The CDR3 totals 15 residues. The V end was cut by 1 base, the J end by 6 bases, with 12 bases between. CDR1 is SGHTA and CDR2 is FQGNSA in the germline V gene. The CDR3 protein is CASSLGPGSYEKLFF. CDR3 nucleotides: TGTGCCAGCAGCTTAGGTCCAGGCTCCTATGAAAAACTGTTTTTT.

This chain joins TRBV28 and TRBJ2-7; 7 nucleotides match TRBD1. The CDR3 loop spans 15 amino acids. Germline-derived CDR1 and CDR2 are MDHEN and SYDVKM. Germline trimming cut 4 bases from V and 0 bases from J; bases unmatched to any gene: 6. CDR3: CASSSPQGISYEQYF. The CDR3 DNA reads as TGTGCCAGCAGTTCCCCACAGGGGATCTCCTACGAGCAGTACTTC.

CDR3 sequence reads: CASSLGTEGLGYTF. CDR3 bases: TGTGCCAGCAGCTTGGGGACAGAGGGCCTAGGCTACACCTTC. The chain has TRBV5-6 and TRBJ1-2; D might be TRBD1 (6 bases). The CDR3 is 14 residues long. Germline CDR1 SGHDT, CDR2 YYEEEE. Trimming pared 0 bases from V and 8 bases from J, leaving 14 bases between.

The chain joins TRBV10-3 to TRBJ1-2; weak D call: TRBD1 (6 bases). This CDR3 contains 14 residues. The V end was cut by 2 bases, the J end by 7 bases, with 14 bases between. Per germline, CDR1 ENHRY and CDR2 SYGVKD. The CDR3 loop reads CAISENQGPPGYTF. CDR3 coding DNA: TGTGCCATCAGTGAGAACCAGGGGCCCCCTGGCTACACCTTC.

This rearrangement joins TRBV29-1 to TRBJ2-1; the D is unclear. Per germline, CDR1 SQVTM and CDR2 ANQGSEA. V lost 5 bases, J lost 7 bases, and 12 bases lay in between. This CDR3 is built from 12 residues. CDR3 residues: CSVRSLSNEQFF. CDR3 DNA sequence: TGCAGCGTTCGGTCCCTCTCTAATGAGCAGTTCTTC.

The gene calls are TRBV18 and TRBJ1-4, with D unclear. V lost 3 bases to trimming and J lost 7 bases, with 9 bases between them. CDR1 is KGHSH, CDR2 LQKENI, per germline. CDR3 length equals 13 residues. The CDR3 protein is CASSPAVGEKLFF. CDR3 sequence (DNA): TGTGCCAGCTCACCGGCCGTTGGTGAAAAACTGTTTTTT.

The chain couples TRBV28 to TRBJ1-2, with 8 nucleotides matching TRBD1. The CDR3 length is 15 residues. In germline, CDR1 is MDHEN, CDR2 SYDVKM. V lost 4 bases, J lost 5 bases, and 9 bases stayed unmatched. Here the CDR3 DNA reads TGTGCCAGCAGTTCTCCGGGACAGGTGAAATATGGCTACACCTTC. This translates into CASSSPGQVKYGYTF.

This clone was found once. The chain couples TRBV27 to TRBJ2-1, with D unclear. The germline V gene has CDR1 MNHEY and CDR2 SMNVEV (reference sequence). This CDR3 contains 16 residues. V was trimmed by 5 bases and J by 4 bases, leaving 18 bases between them. DNA for the CDR3: TGTGCCAGCAGTCCTCCGGTCCCAGCGCTTTACAATGAGCAGTTCTTC. This encodes CASSPPVPALYNEQFF.

The V and J genes are TRBV30 and TRBJ1-6, with a weak D call TRBD1 (5 bases). V was cut by 0 bases and J by 5 bases, with 5 bases left in between. The CDR3 is 13 amino acids. CDR1 GTSNPN and CDR2 SVGIG come from the germline V gene (reference sequence). The CDR3 here is CAWSVTDNSPLHF. In DNA, the CDR3 is TGTGCCTGGAGTGTGACAGATAATTCACCCCTCCACTTT.

The rearrangement links TRBV5-4 to TRBJ2-1, with 12 bases aligning to TRBD2. This CDR3 has 15 residues. The V and J ends lost 4 bases and 6 bases, in that order; junction bases with no gene match: 5. Germline V gene lookup returns CDR1 SGHNT and CDR2 YYREEE (reference sequence). The DNA for the CDR3 is TGTGCCAGCAGCCAAAGGACTAGCGGGACCAATGAGCAGTTCTTC. It codes for CASSQRTSGTNEQFF.

This rearrangement joins TRBV5-4 to TRBJ1-4; unclear D gene. Per the germline V gene, CDR1 is SGHNT and CDR2 is YYREEE (reference sequence). V was shortened by 0 bases and J by 3 bases, with 12 bases between the two germline ends. The CDR3 totals 16 residues. The CDR3 loop reads CASSLGAGLANEKLFF. CDR3 DNA: TGTGCCAGCAGCTTGGGGGCTGGCTTAGCTAATGAAAAACTGTTTTTT.

This clone was seen more than once but under ten times. V usage is TRBV19 and J usage is TRBJ1-2; 8 bases match TRBD1. The CDR3 is 12 amino acids. Germline V gene data show CDR1 as LNHDA and CDR2 as SQIVND (reference sequence). Losses at the gene ends were 7 bases for V and 7 bases for J; bases not matched to a gene: 5. The CDR3: CASIGTGGGYTF. In DNA form, the CDR3 reads TGTGCCAGTATCGGAACAGGGGGTGGCTACACCTTC.

The V call is TRBV7-3, the J call TRBJ2-2, with TRBD1 identical over 8 bases. The V and J ends lost 5 bases and 1 base, in that order; junction bases with no gene match: 6. Germline CDR1 and CDR2: SGHTA and FQGTGA. The CDR3 contains 16 residues. CDR3 nucleotides: TGTGCCAGCAGCCAACCCGGGACAGGGAACACCGGGGAGCTGTTTTTT. It encodes CASSQPGTGNTGELFF.

The rearrangement links TRBV7-2 to TRBJ2-1; TRBD2 aligns across 10 bases. The length of the CDR3 is 17 residues. The germline CDR1 and CDR2 sequences are SGHTA and FQGNSA. The V gene end was trimmed by 0 bases and the J gene end by 10 bases; junction bases not matched to a gene: 12. The DNA for the CDR3 is TGTGCCAGCAGCTTAGCGGGTCCAGCGGGAGGGCCCAGGGAGCAGTTCTTC. Translated: CASSLAGPAGGPREQFF.

This chain uses TRBV29-1 with TRBJ2-7; perhaps TRBD1 as D (5 bases). CDR1 is SQVTM and CDR2 is ANQGSEA in the germline V gene. CDR3 length: 14 amino acids. V dropped 3 bases and J dropped 0 bases, with 12 bases sitting between them. CDR3 DNA sequence: TGCAGCGTTGAGAACAGGCCTCACTCCTACGAGCAGTACTTC. As protein: CSVENRPHSYEQYF.

The chain uses TRBV7-6 and TRBJ2-1, with D possibly matching TRBD2 (6 bases). In germline, CDR1 is SGHVS, CDR2 FNYEAQ. There are 13 residues in the CDR3. CDR3 coding DNA: TGTGCAGTAGCGGTTAGCTCCTACAATGAGCAGTTCTTC. The encoded protein is CAVAVSSYNEQFF.

This clone counts as medium-sized. V gene TRBV2 combines with J gene TRBJ1-1; weak D call: TRBD1 (6 bases). Trimming cost V 0 bases and J 10 bases, with 12 bases left between them. Germline values: CDR1 SNHLY, CDR2 FYNNEI. There are 13 residues in the CDR3. CDR3 sequence (DNA): TGTGCCAGCAGTGAAGCCCCTCAGGGGAGAGCTTTCTTT. It specifies CASSEAPQGRAFF.

The V gene is TRBV24-1, the J gene TRBJ1-1; D perhaps matches TRBD1 (6 bases). V lost 3 bases, J lost 4 bases, and 17 bases lay in between. The CDR3 contains 16 residues. CDR1 and CDR2 (germline): KGHDR, SFDVKD. In DNA form, the CDR3 reads TGTGCCACCAGTGATCCGTACAGGGAAGGGAGCACTGAAGCTTTCTTT. Translated, it gives CATSDPYREGSTEAFF.

The chain joins TRBV2 to TRBJ2-7, with TRBD1 matching over 8 bases. With V trimmed by 7 bases and J by 6 bases, 11 bases remained unmatched. CDR1 and CDR2 from the germline V gene are SNHLY and FYNNEI. The CDR3 totals 14 residues. CDR3 DNA sequence: TGTGCCAGCAACCCACAGGGGGTCCAAGCCGAGCAGTACTTC. Its protein is CASNPQGVQAEQYF.

The rearrangement joins TRBV11-2 to TRBJ2-7; 7 bases align to TRBD1. V trimming: 6 bases; J trimming: 4 bases; junction bases outside the gene matches: 9. Looked up from germline, CDR1 is SGHAT and CDR2 is FQNNGV. CDR3 size: 14 residues. CDR3 sequence (DNA): TGTGCCAGCAGTTGGACGACAGGGTCATACGAGCAGTACTTC. Its protein product is CASSWTTGSYEQYF.

This clone was detected only once. The chain combines TRBV4-2 with TRBJ2-1, with D maybe TRBD2 (7 bases). Germline CDR1 reads LGHNA; CDR2 reads YNFKEQ. This CDR3 comprises 15 residues. Trimming left V 6 bases short and J 4 bases short, with 16 bases between. CDR3 coding DNA: TGTGCCAGCAGGAGGGAGGGGGGTCCGTACAATGAGCAGTTCTTC. It encodes CASRREGGPYNEQFF.

This chain uses TRBV7-2 with TRBJ2-7, with a tentative D call TRBD1 (6 bases). CDR1 is SGHTA and CDR2 is FQGNSA in the germline V gene. There are 14 residues in the CDR3. Trimming stripped 3 bases from V and 4 bases from J, with 13 bases between. This chain's CDR3 is CASSLAQGMYEQYF. The CDR3 nucleotides read TGTGCCAGCAGCTTGGCACAGGGAATGTACGAGCAGTACTTC.

V usage is TRBV18 and J usage is TRBJ2-1; D might be TRBD2 (5 bases). The CDR3 runs 16 residues. Trimming removed 3 bases at V and 0 bases at J, with 12 bases between. CDR1 KGHSH and CDR2 LQKENI come from the germline V gene. The CDR3 sequence is CASSPRRAASYNEQFF. CDR3 nucleotides: TGTGCCAGCTCACCCCGAAGAGCGGCCTCCTACAATGAGCAGTTCTTC.

This chain links TRBV7-9 with TRBJ2-3, with TRBD2 identical over 12 bases. Germline V gene sequence: CDR1 SEHNR, CDR2 FQNEAQ (reference sequence). This CDR3 comprises 13 residues. The ends lost 5 bases at V and 14 bases at J; junction bases unmatched: 8. CDR3 sequence reads: CASSERLAGARYF. CDR3 coding DNA: TGTGCCAGCAGCGAGAGACTAGCGGGGGCTCGGTATTTT.

This chain connects TRBV2 to TRBJ1-3; D ambiguous. This CDR3 has 13 residues. Germline V gives CDR1 SNHLY, CDR2 FYNNEI. The V end lost 8 bases, the J end lost 4 bases, and 12 bases lay between the germline ends. The CDR3 sequence: CASGSEEGNTIYF. The CDR3 nucleotides are TGTGCCAGCGGCTCGGAGGAAGGAAACACCATATATTTT.

The rearrangement joins TRBV7-8 to TRBJ2-1, with D perhaps matching TRBD1 (6 bases). Trimming took off 1 base at V and 0 bases at J, with 19 bases between the two ends. The germline gives CDR1 SGHVS, CDR2 FQNEAQ. The CDR3 totals 19 residues. The DNA for the CDR3 is TGTGCCAGCAGCTTAGTGGGGGCCAACGGGGAGAGCTCCTACAATGAGCAGTTCTTC. Encoded protein: CASSLVGANGESSYNEQFF. Complete variable domain (other parts from reference TRBV7-8 and TRBJ2-1): GAGVSQSPRYKVAKRGQDVALRCDPISGHVSLFWYQQALGQGPEFLTYFQNEAQLDKSGLPSDRFFAERPEGSVSTLKIQRTQQEDSAVYLCASSLVGANGESSYNEQFFGPGTRLTVL.

This clone was seen a single time. This chain connects TRBV6-5 to TRBJ2-5; 13 nucleotides match TRBD2. There are 15 residues in the CDR3. Germline V CDR1 and CDR2: MNHEY, SVGAGI. With 7 bases clipped from V and 13 bases from J, the junction kept 15 bases outside the gene matches. CDR3 in DNA: TGTGCCAGCACCAACCTAAGGACTAGCGGGAGAAATGGGTACTTC. Encoded protein: CASTNLRTSGRNGYF.

The genes are TRBV7-2 and TRBJ1-1; D unclear. Germline lookup yields CDR1 SGHTA and CDR2 FQGNSA. Trimming took off 2 bases at V and 1 base at J, with 8 bases between the two ends. This CDR3 has 14 amino acids. The CDR3 sequence: CASSLSGTNTEAFF. CDR3 DNA sequence: TGTGCCAGCAGCTTATCAGGTACGAACACTGAAGCTTTCTTT.

This clone appeared once. The chain has TRBV30 and TRBJ1-2, with D unresolved. The CDR3 is made up of 14 amino acids. Germline assignment: CDR1 GTSNPN and CDR2 SVGIG (reference sequence). V dropped 1 base and J dropped 4 bases, with 13 bases sitting between them. CDR3 protein: CAWSAPRLLYGYTF. CDR3 bases: TGTGCCTGGAGTGCACCTCGACTCCTCTATGGCTACACCTTC.

The V call is TRBV6-5, the J call TRBJ1-3; D unresolved. The CDR3 spans 15 residues. Germline assignment: CDR1 MNHEY and CDR2 SVGAGI. V lost 6 bases and J 0 bases, leaving 12 bases between the germline ends. DNA of the CDR3: TGTGCCAGCAGACGAGATAGAAGCTCTGGAAACACCATATATTTT. Its protein product is CASRRDRSSGNTIYF.

This clone appeared once. The chain is built from TRBV15 and TRBJ2-7; 7 bases agree with TRBD1. The V gene end was trimmed by 2 bases and the J gene end by 2 bases; junction bases not matched to a gene: 12. Looked up from germline, CDR1 is LNHNV and CDR2 is YYDKDF (reference sequence). The CDR3 extends over 17 amino acids. The CDR3 reads CATSRPDLYRGTYEQYF. The CDR3 DNA sequence: TGTGCCACCAGCAGACCTGACCTTTACAGGGGAACCTACGAGCAGTACTTC.